One and the same sample provided the 28 T cell receptor beta chains below, sequenced in a study of T-cell memory formation after mild COVID-19. MiXCR was run by TCRdb on the 5' RACE reads, yielding one entry per CDR3 protein. The sample contains fewer than 200,000 distinct CDR3 sequences, roughly 18% of which appear only once. Sequenced sample: PBMCs or a T cell subset sorted from them (not recorded which). These receptors were collected from a man between 18 and 35 years old who had mild COVID-19 (a few samples of this study predate the infection). Cell type and time point are not known.

This clonotype was observed a handful of times. In DNA, the CDR3 is TGTGCCAGCAGTTACGGGACAGGGGGGTACACTGAAGCTTTCTTT. Its translation: CASSYGTGGYTEAFF. V is TRBV28 and J is TRBJ1-1; TRBD1 matches at 11 bases. This CDR3 is 15 amino acids long. With V trimmed by 4 bases and J by 3 bases, 4 bases remained unmatched. From germline, CDR1 is MDHEN and CDR2 SYDVKM.

The rearrangement joins TRBV7-8 to TRBJ2-3, with D possibly matching TRBD2 (5 bases). The CDR3 loop spans 13 amino acids. V was clipped by 5 bases and J by 7 bases, with 13 bases between them. Germline V gene data show CDR1 as SGHVS and CDR2 as FQNEAQ. The CDR3: CASSTRTGNTQYF. The DNA for the CDR3 is TGTGCCAGCAGCACCCGGACGGGAAATACGCAGTATTTT.

This clonotype was picked up a small number of times. V and J are TRBV12-3 or TRBV12-4 and TRBJ2-2, with TRBD1 as a possible D gene (6 bases). V shed 7 bases and J shed 6 bases, with 15 bases lying between them. The CDR3 sequence is 14 residues long. The CDR3 DNA follows: TGTGCCAGCATCATTCTCCCAGGGGCCGGGGAGCTGTTTTTT. Its translation: CASIILPGAGELFF.

V usage is TRBV10-3 and J usage is TRBJ1-2, with D maybe TRBD1 (6 bases). The V end was cut by 4 bases, the J end by 4 bases, with 7 bases between. The germline V gene encodes CDR1 ENHRY and CDR2 SYGVKD. The CDR3 consists of 12 residues. CDR3: CAISGGGYGYTF. The CDR3 coding sequence is TGTGCCATCAGTGGAGGGGGCTATGGCTACACCTTC.

Only a few counts were recorded for this clonotype. The rearrangement uses TRBV20-1 and TRBJ2-7, with D possibly matching TRBD2 (6 bases). The V end lost 5 bases, the J end lost 6 bases, and 14 bases lay between the germline ends. Germline lookup yields CDR1 DFQATT and CDR2 SNEGSKA (reference sequence). This CDR3 spans 12 amino acids. This CDR3 is CSAGTVTSEQYF. In DNA, the CDR3 is TGCAGTGCTGGGACTGTCACATCCGAGCAGTACTTC.

This clonotype has a count of ten or more. The V call is TRBV5-1, the J call TRBJ2-2, with 9 bases identical to TRBD2. With 3 bases clipped from V and 0 bases from J, the junction kept 3 bases outside the gene matches. The CDR3 length is 16 residues. Germline V gene data show CDR1 as SGHRS and CDR2 as YFSETQ. The CDR3 DNA sequence: TGCGCCAGCAGCTACGGGACTAGCACGAACACCGGGGAGCTGTTTTTT. Protein: CASSYGTSTNTGELFF.

In this sample, this clonotype turned up a few times. V is TRBV30 and J is TRBJ1-1; D is uncertain. Deletions cut 0 bases from V and 3 bases from J, with 17 bases between. The CDR3 extends over 16 amino acids. Germline V gene sequence: CDR1 GTSNPN, CDR2 SVGIG (reference sequence). The CDR3 reads CAWSVMAGRLHTEAFF. The CDR3 nucleotides are TGTGCCTGGAGTGTAATGGCAGGCCGGCTGCACACTGAAGCTTTCTTT.

This clonotype was recorded a few times. V is TRBV12-3 or TRBV12-4 and J is TRBJ2-5; 7 bases fit TRBD2. Trimming at V came to 4 bases and at J to 6 bases, leaving 8 bases not matched to a gene. This CDR3 contains 14 residues. The CDR3 loop reads CASSSRREMKTQYF. For the CDR3, the DNA is TGTGCCAGCAGTTCCAGGCGGGAGATGAAGACCCAGTACTTC.

This chain uses TRBV4-3 with TRBJ1-2, with a weak D call TRBD1 (5 bases). V was cut by 0 bases and J by 8 bases, with 13 bases left in between. CDR3 length: 14 amino acids. Germline CDR1 is LGHNA and CDR2 is YSLEER. CDR3 sequence: CASSQDRGLQGYTF. The CDR3 nucleotides are TGCGCCAGCAGCCAAGATCGGGGCCTTCAGGGCTACACCTTC.

This clonotype was detected many times. The chain combines TRBV5-6 with TRBJ2-1; D uncertain. This CDR3 comprises 16 residues. V was clipped by 0 bases and J by 0 bases, with 10 bases between them. Germline V gene data show CDR1 as SGHDT and CDR2 as YYEEEE. The CDR3 is CASSLEGISSYNEQFF. CDR3 nucleotide sequence: TGTGCCAGCAGCTTGGAGGGTATCAGCTCCTACAATGAGCAGTTCTTC.

This clonotype was counted once. This rearrangement joins TRBV4-1 to TRBJ1-1; D gene uncertain. The CDR3 is made up of 17 amino acids. Looked up from germline, CDR1 is MGHRA and CDR2 is YSYEKL. V was pared by 1 base and J by 0 bases, with 15 bases between. The CDR3 sequence: CASSQAADRGLNTEAFF. Written as DNA, the CDR3 is TGCGCCAGCAGCCAAGCGGCAGACCGAGGCTTGAACACTGAAGCTTTCTTT.

This clonotype has just a few counts. V usage is TRBV21-1 and J usage is TRBJ1-5; TRBD1 was called by the table and not checked on the DNA. TRBV21-1 constitutes a pseudogene. CDR3 length equals 17 residues. The CDR3 DNA sequence: TGTGCCAGCAGCACACCCCCTGGGGACAGATCCAATCAGCCCCAGCATTTT. This codes for CASSTPPGDRSNQPQHF.

This clonotype came up a few times. This sequence joins TRBV4-3 and TRBJ1-6; no clear D gene. The CDR3 loop spans 14 amino acids. Germline V gene data show CDR1 as LGHNA and CDR2 as YSLEER. Trimming shortened V by 0 bases and J by 14 bases, and 14 bases separated the two germline ends. CDR3 residues: CASSQERTEPTLHF. DNA for the CDR3: TGCGCCAGCAGCCAAGAAAGGACCGAGCCGACCCTCCACTTT.

The V and J genes are TRBV2 and TRBJ2-5; the match to TRBD2 covers 9 bases. CDR1 is SNHLY, CDR2 FYNNEI, per germline. The CDR3 has 16 residues. Trimming at V came to 6 bases and at J to 5 bases, leaving 13 bases not matched to a gene. CDR3 loop: CASSARSSGVRETQYF. The CDR3 coding sequence is TGTGCCAGCAGCGCACGCTCTAGCGGGGTTCGGGAGACCCAGTACTTC.

The chain couples TRBV5-1 to TRBJ2-3; D tentatively reads TRBD1 or TRBD2 (5 bases each). Germline V gene sequence: CDR1 SGHRS, CDR2 YFSETQ. V shed 3 bases and J shed 2 bases, with 7 bases lying between them. The CDR3 extends over 13 amino acids. Here the CDR3 reads CASSWDHTDTQYF. DNA for the CDR3: TGCGCCAGCAGCTGGGACCACACAGATACGCAGTATTTT.

The chain combines TRBV18 with TRBJ1-3; D is perhaps TRBD1 (6 bases). V was shortened by 3 bases and J by 0 bases, with 12 bases between the two germline ends. This CDR3 spans 16 amino acids. CDR1 KGHSH and CDR2 LQKENI come from the germline V gene. CDR3 region: CASSPRDRSSGNTIYF. The DNA of the CDR3 is TGTGCCAGCTCACCCCGCGACAGGAGCTCTGGAAACACCATATATTTT.

This clonotype was picked up a small number of times. The chain links TRBV7-2 to TRBJ2-3, with 9 bases that match TRBD2. V shed 3 bases, J shed 5 bases, and the junction held 3 bases outside the gene matches. The length of the CDR3 is 14 residues. The V gene's germline CDR1 is SGHTA and CDR2 FQGNSA. This CDR3 is CASSLAGGGDTQYF. The CDR3 bases are TGTGCCAGCAGCTTGGCGGGGGGGGGAGATACGCAGTATTTT.

This clonotype was detected once. This chain connects TRBV4-2 to TRBJ1-4; 11 bases map to TRBD1. V dropped 3 bases and J dropped 2; count of bases not matched to a gene: 2. Germline V CDR1 and CDR2: LGHNA, YNFKEQ. The CDR3 is 16 amino acids. The DNA of the CDR3 is TGTGCCAGCAGCCAGGGGGACAGGGGGACTAATGAAAAACTGTTTTTT. Translating gives CASSQGDRGTNEKLFF.

This chain connects TRBV10-3 to TRBJ1-2; the match to TRBD1 covers 7 bases. V trimming: 3 bases; J trimming: 0 bases; junction bases outside the gene matches: 4. Germline V gives CDR1 ENHRY, CDR2 SYGVKD. This CDR3 contains 15 residues. CDR3 in DNA: TGTGCCATCAGTGATGGGGGACAGACTAACTATGGCTACACCTTC. Translating it yields CAISDGGQTNYGYTF.

This clonotype has only a few counts. The chain has TRBV3-1 and TRBJ1-2; D is unresolved. The CDR3 sequence is 13 residues long. The germline V and J ends were trimmed by 1 base and 12 bases, with 15 bases remaining between them. Germline assignment: CDR1 LGHDT and CDR2 YNNKEL (reference sequence). Written as DNA, the CDR3 is TGTGCCAGCAGCCAAGTCTACGGAGAACTCCACACCTTC. Residues: CASSQVYGELHTF.

This clonotype was counted at least ten times. V gene TRBV6-5 combines with J gene TRBJ1-1; D uncertain. V lost 6 bases to trimming and J lost 1 base, with 9 bases between them. Germline V lookup: CDR1 MNHEY, CDR2 SVGAGI. The CDR3 is 13 residues long. CDR3 sequence: CASSYDRNTEAFF. DNA of the CDR3: TGTGCCAGCAGCTACGACCGGAACACTGAAGCTTTCTTT.

This clonotype has only a few counts. The chain recombines TRBV28 with TRBJ1-5, with TRBD1 matching over 7 bases. CDR1 is MDHEN, CDR2 SYDVKM, per germline. After removal of 7 bases from V and 6 bases from J, the junction contained 12 bases not matched to a gene. CDR3 length equals 15 residues. In DNA form, the CDR3 reads TGTGCCAGCAAAGAGTCCAGGGGGTTGGTTCAGCCCCAGCATTTT. As protein: CASKESRGLVQPQHF.

This clonotype was seen repeatedly, ten times or more. This rearrangement joins TRBV5-1 to TRBJ2-2; 8 nucleotides line up with TRBD1. Germline trimming cut 4 bases from V and 5 bases from J; bases unmatched to any gene: 4. CDR1 is SGHRS and CDR2 is YFSETQ in the germline V gene. This CDR3 has 14 residues. DNA for the CDR3: TGCGCCAGCAGCCAGGGACAGGATACCGGGGAGCTGTTTTTT. Its protein is CASSQGQDTGELFF.

The gene calls are TRBV5-1 and TRBJ2-5, with unresolved D. The germline V gene has CDR1 SGHRS and CDR2 YFSETQ. The length of the CDR3 is 18 residues. Trimming took off 1 base at V and 0 bases at J, with 19 bases between the two ends. CDR3: CASSLWARTPTYQETQYF. CDR3 nucleotide sequence: TGCGCCAGCAGCTTGTGGGCCCGAACCCCAACCTACCAAGAGACCCAGTACTTC.

This clonotype was found once. This sequence joins TRBV6-5 and TRBJ2-5; 10 bases map to TRBD2. The V gene end was trimmed by 5 bases and the J gene end by 4 bases; junction bases not matched to a gene: 13. Germline V CDR1 and CDR2: MNHEY, SVGAGI. The CDR3 consists of 17 residues. Here the CDR3 reads CASSISDSGGRVETQYF. The CDR3 nucleotides are TGTGCCAGCAGTATCTCGGATAGCGGGGGGCGGGTAGAGACCCAGTACTTC.

This clonotype was recorded at least ten times. CDR3: CASSLETGYEQYV. The CDR3 DNA reads as TGTGCCAGCAGCTTAGAGACTGGGTACGAGCAGTACGTC. The chain joins TRBV7-2 to TRBJ2-7; no firm D call. In germline, CDR1 is SGHTA, CDR2 FQGNSA. The V end was cut by 1 base, the J end by 4 bases, with 8 bases between. The length of the CDR3 is 13 residues.

This clonotype was seen more than once but under ten times. The chain recombines TRBV4-1 with TRBJ2-3, with D uncertain. The CDR3 spans 14 residues. V was shortened by 0 bases and J by 6 bases, with 10 bases between the two germline ends. Per germline, CDR1 MGHRA and CDR2 YSYEKL. The CDR3 spells CASSQDSLLDTQYF. CDR3 sequence (DNA): TGCGCCAGCAGCCAAGATTCCCTCCTCGATACGCAGTATTTT.

Ten or more counts support this clonotype. CDR3 region: CASSLDWGRSYEQYV. The CDR3 nucleotides are TGTGCCAGCAGCTTAGATTGGGGCAGATCCTACGAGCAGTACGTC. V usage is TRBV7-2 and J usage is TRBJ2-7; weak D call: TRBD1 (5 bases). CDR3 length equals 15 residues. The germline V gene has CDR1 SGHTA and CDR2 FQGNSA. Trimming pared 1 base from V and 1 base from J, leaving 11 bases between.